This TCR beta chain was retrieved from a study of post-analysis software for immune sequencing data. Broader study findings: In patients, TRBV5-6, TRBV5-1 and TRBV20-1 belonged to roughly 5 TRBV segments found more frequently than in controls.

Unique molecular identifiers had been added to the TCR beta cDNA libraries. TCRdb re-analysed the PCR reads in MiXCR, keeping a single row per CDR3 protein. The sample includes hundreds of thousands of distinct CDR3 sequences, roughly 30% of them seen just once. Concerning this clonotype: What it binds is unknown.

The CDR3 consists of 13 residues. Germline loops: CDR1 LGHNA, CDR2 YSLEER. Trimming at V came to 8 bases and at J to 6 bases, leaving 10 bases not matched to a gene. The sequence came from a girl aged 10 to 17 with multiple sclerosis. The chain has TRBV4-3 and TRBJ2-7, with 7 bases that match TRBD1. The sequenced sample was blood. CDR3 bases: TGCGCCAGCGGAATCAACAGGGGCGGCGAGCAGTACTTC. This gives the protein CASGINRGGEQYF.